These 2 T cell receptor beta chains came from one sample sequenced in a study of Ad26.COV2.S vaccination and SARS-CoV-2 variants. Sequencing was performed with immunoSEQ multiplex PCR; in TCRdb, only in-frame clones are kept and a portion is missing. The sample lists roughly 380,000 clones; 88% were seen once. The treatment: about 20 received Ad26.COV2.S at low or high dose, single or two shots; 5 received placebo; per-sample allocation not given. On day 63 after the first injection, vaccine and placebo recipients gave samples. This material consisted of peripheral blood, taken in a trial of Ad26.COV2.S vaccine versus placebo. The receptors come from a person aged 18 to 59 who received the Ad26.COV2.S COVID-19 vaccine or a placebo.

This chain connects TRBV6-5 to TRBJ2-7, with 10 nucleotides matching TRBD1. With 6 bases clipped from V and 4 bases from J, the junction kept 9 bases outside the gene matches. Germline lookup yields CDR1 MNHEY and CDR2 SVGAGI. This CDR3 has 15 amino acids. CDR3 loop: CASRRGQGGSYEQYF. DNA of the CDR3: TGTGCCAGCAGGAGAGGACAGGGGGGGAGTTACGAGCAGTACTTC.

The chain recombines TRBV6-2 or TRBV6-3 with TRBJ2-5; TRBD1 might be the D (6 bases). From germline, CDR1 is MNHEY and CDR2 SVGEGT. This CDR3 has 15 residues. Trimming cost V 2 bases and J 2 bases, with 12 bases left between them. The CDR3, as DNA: TGTGCCAGCAGTTACCTCCGGGACATACAAGAGACCCAGTACTTC. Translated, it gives CASSYLRDIQETQYF.